Following are 21 T cell receptor beta chains from one sample sequenced in a study of Tregs in tolerant kidney transplant recipients. Recipients received nonmyeloablative bone marrow transplants from related graft donors, with transient mixed chimerism. Data came from immunoSEQ multiplex PCR; TCRdb stores just in-frame clones and leaves some out. The repertoire holds approximately 60,000 clones, 80% to 90% seen once, with approximately 3.9% in the top ten. Here the sequenced sample was CD4+ T cells from blood (PBMCs), taken 6 months after the transplant. These TCRs come from a human patient who received a combined kidney and bone marrow transplant. Some T cells may be the graft donor's.

The chain is built from TRBV7-9 and TRBJ1-1; 9 nucleotides match TRBD1. Trimming cost V 5 bases and J 3 bases; bases outside gene matches: 7. CDR1 is SEHNR and CDR2 is FQNEAQ in the germline V gene (reference sequence). The CDR3 has 15 residues. The CDR3 reads CASSPRTGAHTEAFF. The CDR3 DNA is TGTGCCAGCAGCCCGAGGACAGGGGCCCACACTGAAGCTTTCTTT.

The chain is built from TRBV5-1 and TRBJ2-3, with 13 bases matching TRBD2. The V and J ends lost 0 bases and 7 bases, in that order; junction bases with no gene match: 5. Germline CDR1 SGHRS, CDR2 YFSETQ. This CDR3 is built from 16 residues. CDR3: CASSLGLAGGGNTQYF. CDR3 in DNA: TGCGCCAGCAGCTTGGGACTAGCGGGAGGAGGGAATACGCAGTATTTT.

The V and J genes are TRBV4-1 and TRBJ2-7; 10 bases agree with TRBD1. Losses at the gene ends were 2 bases for V and 7 bases for J; bases not matched to a gene: 11. The CDR3 sequence is 16 residues long. Germline V CDR1 and CDR2: MGHRA, YSYEKL. In DNA form, the CDR3 reads TGCGCCAGCAGCCAATGGGACAGGGGAGAGGGAATGGAGCAGTACTTC. This sequence encodes CASSQWDRGEGMEQYF.

The chain is built from TRBV7-2 and TRBJ2-3, with 12 bases lining up with TRBD2. The germline V gene encodes CDR1 SGHTA and CDR2 FQGNSA. CDR3 length: 16 amino acids. Unmatched junction bases numbered 4, after V lost 5 bases and J lost 1 base. CDR3 DNA sequence: TGTGCCAGCAGCAAAAGGACTAGCGGGGGCACAGATACGCAGTATTTT. Translation: CASSKRTSGGTDTQYF.

The CDR3 region has the DNA TGTGCCAGCAGGGGCCCCGGGAGATACGAGCAGTACTTC. Translating it yields CASRGPGRYEQYF. The rearrangement uses TRBV6-1 and TRBJ2-7, with D possibly being TRBD2 (6 bases). V was trimmed by 6 bases and J by 4 bases, leaving 13 bases between them. Germline V gene lookup returns CDR1 MNHNS and CDR2 SASEGT. This CDR3 region has 13 residues.

V usage is TRBV4-3 and J usage is TRBJ2-3, with D possibly TRBD2 on 6 matching bases. The length of the CDR3 is 18 residues. Trimming took 0 bases from V and 0 from J, leaving 16 bases between them. Germline CDR1 reads LGHNA; CDR2 reads YSLEER. The CDR3 DNA is TGCGCCAGCAGCCAAGAGGGAGGAGGAGACACTAGCACAGATACGCAGTATTTT. It codes for CASSQEGGGDTSTDTQYF.

The chain combines TRBV5-4 with TRBJ2-4; no clear D. From germline, CDR1 is SGHNT and CDR2 YYREEE (reference sequence). The CDR3 consists of 12 residues. V lost 5 bases to trimming and J lost 11 bases, with 14 bases between them. CDR3 sequence (DNA): TGTGCCAGCAGTTTGACACCACAAGTTCAGTACTTC. Translation gives CASSLTPQVQYF.

The chain is built from TRBV6-5 and TRBJ2-7, with D perhaps matching TRBD2 (5 bases). The CDR3 extends over 13 amino acids. Trimming removed 8 bases from V and 0 bases from J, with 11 bases in between. In germline, CDR1 is MNHEY, CDR2 SVGAGI. CDR3 amino acids: CASSRDPSYEQYF. CDR3 coding DNA: TGTGCCAGCTCGAGGGATCCCTCCTACGAGCAGTACTTC.

The gene calls are TRBV6-5 and TRBJ1-5; the D is unclear. Deletions cut 6 bases from V and 0 bases from J, with 12 bases between. The CDR3 runs 15 residues. Per the germline V gene, CDR1 is MNHEY and CDR2 is SVGAGI. The CDR3 bases are TGTGCCAGCAGCCCCCGGGTTTATAGCAATCAGCCCCAGCATTTT. It is translated as CASSPRVYSNQPQHF.

The V gene is TRBV18, the J gene TRBJ1-1; no definite D call. Germline loops: CDR1 KGHSH, CDR2 LQKENI. Trimming took 3 bases from V and 4 from J, leaving 12 bases between them. This CDR3 region has 14 residues. In DNA, the CDR3 is TGTGCCAGCTCACCCGAGTATGGTCGCACTGAAGCTTTCTTT. Residues: CASSPEYGRTEAFF.

Of note for this clone: Within the sample, other DNA sequences also encode this same CDR3. This chain uses TRBV6-1 with TRBJ2-2; D not certain. Germline-derived CDR1 and CDR2 are MNHNS and SASEGT. Trimming shortened V by 4 bases and J by 1 base, and 7 bases separated the two germline ends. The CDR3 has 14 amino acids. The CDR3 nucleotides are TGTGCCAGCAGTGGAGAAAAGAACACCGGGGAGCTGTTTTTT. Protein: CASSGEKNTGELFF.

CDR3 DNA: TGTGCCAGCACCGAGGACTCACCTAGCACAGATACGCAGTATTTT. Its protein is CASTEDSPSTDTQYF. The J gene is TRBJ2-3, the V gene TRBV6-1, with D possibly TRBD2 on 5 matching bases. This CDR3 has 15 amino acids. With 7 bases removed from V and 0 bases from J, the gap between germline ends came to 14 bases. Per germline, CDR1 MNHNS and CDR2 SASEGT.

This chain joins TRBV30 and TRBJ2-7; TRBD1 matches at 7 bases. The V gene's germline CDR1 is GTSNPN and CDR2 SVGIG (reference sequence). The CDR3 is 14 amino acids. J lost 3 bases, V lost 3 bases, and 8 bases had no gene match. The chain's CDR3 is CAWSHGQAYYEQYF. The CDR3 nucleotides read TGTGCCTGGAGCCATGGACAGGCCTACTACGAGCAGTACTTC.

In this sample, this clone turned up a few times. The V gene is TRBV19, the J gene TRBJ1-4; D is ambiguous. Germline V gene sequence: CDR1 LNHDA, CDR2 SQIVND (reference sequence). V gave up 3 bases and J gave up 8 bases, with 13 bases separating them. This CDR3 is 14 amino acids long. The CDR3 loop is CASSIRRVGEKLFF. The CDR3 DNA reads TGTGCCAGTAGTATTAGGAGGGTAGGGGAAAAACTGTTTTTT.

This clone was picked up a small number of times. The gene calls are TRBV19 and TRBJ2-1, with TRBD2 as a possible D gene (6 bases). The CDR3 runs to 17 residues. Germline CDR1 and CDR2: LNHDA and SQIVND (reference sequence). Trimming took 3 bases from V and 5 from J, leaving 20 bases between them. The CDR3 region is CASSIFVGGPGHNEQFF. CDR3 nucleotides: TGTGCCAGTAGTATCTTCGTCGGGGGACCGGGGCACAATGAGCAGTTCTTC.

The chain joins TRBV6-5 to TRBJ1-2; 8 nucleotides match TRBD1. Germline V lookup: CDR1 MNHEY, CDR2 SVGAGI. CDR3 size: 14 residues. Losses at the gene ends were 7 bases for V and 6 bases for J; bases not matched to a gene: 10. The CDR3 spells CASIQGRGQDGYTF. The DNA for the CDR3 is TGTGCCAGCATCCAGGGCAGGGGGCAGGATGGCTACACCTTC.

This rearrangement joins TRBV6-6 to TRBJ2-1, with D unclear. The V end lost 6 bases, the J end lost 3 bases, and 18 bases lay between the germline ends. Germline loops: CDR1 MNHNY, CDR2 SVGAGI (reference sequence). The CDR3 covers 16 residues. CDR3 DNA sequence: TGTGCCAGCAGGGATCTGGTACAGCCGCTCTACAATGAGCAGTTCTTC. Translation: CASRDLVQPLYNEQFF.

This rearrangement joins TRBV14 to TRBJ2-3, with D possibly being TRBD1 (6 bases). This CDR3 is 16 amino acids long. V lost 4 bases and J lost 4, with 18 bases in between. Germline CDR1 and CDR2: SGHDN and FVKESK. The CDR3 DNA follows: TGTGCCAGCAGCCGGACCCGGGACATATATGCAGATACGCAGTATTTT. Residues: CASSRTRDIYADTQYF.

The rearrangement uses TRBV10-3 and TRBJ2-5; D uncertain. Germline CDR1 and CDR2: ENHRY and SYGVKD. The CDR3 contains 14 residues. Trimming took off 10 bases at V and 1 base at J, with 16 bases between the two ends. The CDR3 DNA reads as TGTGCCAGCCAAGATAGACATTCCCAAGAGACCCAGTACTTC. Its protein is CASQDRHSQETQYF.

V and J are TRBV29-1 and TRBJ2-1, with 8 bases aligning to TRBD2. Germline loops: CDR1 SQVTM, CDR2 ANQGSEA. V lost 0 bases and J lost 3; bases outside the gene matches: 10. The CDR3 contains 17 residues. The chain's CDR3 is CSVEEVASGYNYNEQFF. The CDR3 DNA reads as TGCAGCGTTGAAGAGGTAGCTAGCGGGTACAACTACAATGAGCAGTTCTTC.

This clone has a single count. The gene calls are TRBV7-8 and TRBJ1-2, with D hard to call. Trimming left V 0 bases short and J 0 bases short, with 5 bases between. The CDR3 consists of 14 residues. Germline values: CDR1 SGHVS, CDR2 FQNEAQ. The CDR3 sequence is CASSLARPNYGYTF. CDR3 sequence (DNA): TGTGCCAGCAGCTTAGCCAGGCCTAACTATGGCTACACCTTC.